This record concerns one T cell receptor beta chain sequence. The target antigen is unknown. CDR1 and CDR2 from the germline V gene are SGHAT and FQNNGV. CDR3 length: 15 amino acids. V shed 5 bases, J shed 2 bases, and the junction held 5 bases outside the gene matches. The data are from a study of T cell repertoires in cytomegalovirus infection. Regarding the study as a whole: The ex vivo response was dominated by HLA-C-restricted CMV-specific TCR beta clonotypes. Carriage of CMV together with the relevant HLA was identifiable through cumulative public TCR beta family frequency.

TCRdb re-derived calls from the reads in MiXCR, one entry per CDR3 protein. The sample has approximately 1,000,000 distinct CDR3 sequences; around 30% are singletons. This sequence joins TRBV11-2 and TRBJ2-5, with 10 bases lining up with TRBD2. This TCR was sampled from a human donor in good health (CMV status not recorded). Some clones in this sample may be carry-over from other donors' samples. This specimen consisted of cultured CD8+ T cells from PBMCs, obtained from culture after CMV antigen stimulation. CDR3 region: CASSAGLADQETQYF. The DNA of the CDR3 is TGTGCCAGCAGCGCTGGACTAGCGGATCAAGAGACCCAGTACTTC.